The 8 T cell receptor beta chains below were found in one sample sequenced in a study of OX40 agonist ivuxolimab in advanced cancers. Generated by immunoSEQ multiplex PCR, the TCRdb table keeps only in-frame clones and is missing some. Of tens of thousands of clones listed, more than 85% are singletons. The sample consisted of CD4+ or CD8+ T cells sorted from blood, taken in a trial of the OX40 agonist ivuxolimab. These receptors all come from an adult with an advanced solid tumor such as melanoma, head and neck, liver or kidney cancer.

V is TRBV5-4 and J is TRBJ1-1; D possibly corresponds to TRBD1 (6 bases). The CDR3 totals 15 residues. Germline assignment: CDR1 SGHNT and CDR2 YYREEE (reference sequence). The V gene lost 0 bases and the J gene lost 0 bases, with 9 bases spanning the gap. The CDR3 DNA reads TGTGCCAGCAGCTTGGATTCAGGGGTGAACACTGAAGCTTTCTTT. Its protein product is CASSLDSGVNTEAFF.

The chain links TRBV28 to TRBJ1-5, with 10 positions matching TRBD1. V was clipped by 2 bases and J by 6 bases; unmatched bases: 7. Germline V gives CDR1 MDHEN, CDR2 SYDVKM. The CDR3 has 16 amino acids. CDR3 protein: CASSLNPGTGVQPQHF. CDR3 bases: TGTGCCAGCAGTTTAAATCCGGGGACAGGGGTTCAGCCCCAGCATTTT. The full variable domain, completed using reference TRBV28 and TRBJ1-5, is DVKVTQSSRYLVKRTGEKVFLECVQDMDHENMFWYRQDPGLGLRLIYFSYDVKMKEKGDIPEGYSVSREKKERFSLILESASTNQTSMYLCASSLNPGTGVQPQHFGDGTRLSIL.

The chain joins TRBV11-2 to TRBJ2-7; 8 nucleotides match TRBD2. This CDR3 is 17 amino acids long. Germline CDR1 reads SGHAT; CDR2 reads FQNNGV. The V segment lost 5 bases and the J segment 4 bases; nucleotides outside the gene matches: 16. The CDR3 reads CASSIGSGSALGYEQYF. CDR3 in DNA: TGTGCCAGCAGCATAGGAAGCGGGAGTGCGTTGGGGTACGAGCAGTACTTC. The whole variable domain, filled in from reference TRBV11-2 and TRBJ2-7, reads EAGVAQSPRYKIIEKRQSVAFWCNPISGHATLYWYQQILGQGPKLLIQFQNNGVVDDSQLPKDRFSAERLKGVDSTLKIQPAKLEDSAVYLCASSIGSGSALGYEQYFGPGTRLTVT.

The CDR3 sequence is CASSPAQGFNTEAFF. In DNA form, the CDR3 reads TGTGCCAGCTCACCAGCACAGGGTTTCAACACTGAAGCTTTCTTT. The chain employs TRBV18 and TRBJ1-1, with TRBD1 as a possible D gene (6 bases). The CDR3 is 15 residues long. Germline V gene lookup returns CDR1 KGHSH and CDR2 LQKENI. V lost 2 bases and J lost 2, with 12 bases in between. Supplemented by reference TRBV18 and TRBJ1-1, the full variable domain reads NAGVMQNPRHLVRRRGQEARLRCSPMKGHSHVYWYRQLPEEGLKFMVYLQKENIIDESGMPKERFSAEFPKEGPSILRIQQVVRGDSAAYFCASSPAQGFNTEAFFGQGTRLTVV.

Here the CDR3 reads CASSIDRSGVQYF. The DNA of the CDR3 is TGTGCCAGTAGTATAGATCGTTCGGGCGTCCAGTACTTC. The V and J genes are TRBV19 and TRBJ2-7; D gene ambiguous. This CDR3 is built from 13 residues. V lost 0 bases and J lost 10, with 13 bases in between. The germline CDR1 and CDR2 sequences are LNHDA and SQIVND (reference sequence). Using reference TRBV19 and TRBJ2-7 for the parts outside the CDR3, the full variable domain is DGGITQSPKYLFRKEGQNVTLSCEQNLNHDAMYWYRQDPGQGLRLIYYSQIVNDFQKGDIAEGYSVSREKKESFPLTVTSAQKNPTAFYLCASSIDRSGVQYFGPGTRLTVT.

This clone has a single count. This chain uses TRBV5-1 with TRBJ2-5; possible D gene TRBD2, 6 bases. Germline CDR1 reads SGHRS; CDR2 reads YFSETQ. Trimming left V 1 base short and J 0 bases short, with 13 bases between. This CDR3 contains 16 residues. CDR3 sequence: CASSLLGGAYQETQYF. The CDR3 nucleotides are TGCGCCAGCAGCTTGTTGGGCGGGGCCTACCAAGAGACCCAGTACTTC.

Points on this clone: One end of the junction varies from germline; a read error may be responsible. The chain couples TRBV2 to TRBJ2-5; maybe TRBD2 (5 bases). The CDR3 runs 14 residues. Looked up from germline, CDR1 is SNHLY and CDR2 is FYNNEI. CDR3 loop: CTSSEADLVGTQYF. The CDR3 DNA sequence: TGTACCAGCAGTGAAGCGGACCTGGTAGGGACCCAGTACTTC.

This clone occurred a few times. The chain joins TRBV18 to TRBJ2-7; no firm D call. This CDR3 contains 12 residues. Germline V gene data show CDR1 as KGHSH and CDR2 as LQKENI. V lost 1 base and J 5 bases, leaving 6 bases between the germline ends. The CDR3 DNA is TGTGCCAGCTCACCACGGGCAGACGAGCAGTACTTC. Protein sequence: CASSPRADEQYF.